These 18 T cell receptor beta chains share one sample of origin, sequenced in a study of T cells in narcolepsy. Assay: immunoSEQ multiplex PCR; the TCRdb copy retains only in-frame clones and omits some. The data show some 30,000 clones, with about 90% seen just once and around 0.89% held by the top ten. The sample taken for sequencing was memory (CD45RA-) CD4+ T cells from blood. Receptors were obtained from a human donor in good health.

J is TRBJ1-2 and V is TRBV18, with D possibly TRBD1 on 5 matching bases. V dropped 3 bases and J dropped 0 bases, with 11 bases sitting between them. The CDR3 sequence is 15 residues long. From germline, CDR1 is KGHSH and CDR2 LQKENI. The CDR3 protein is CASSPDDSSNYGYTF. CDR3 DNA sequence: TGTGCCAGCTCACCCGACGACAGTTCTAACTATGGCTACACCTTC.

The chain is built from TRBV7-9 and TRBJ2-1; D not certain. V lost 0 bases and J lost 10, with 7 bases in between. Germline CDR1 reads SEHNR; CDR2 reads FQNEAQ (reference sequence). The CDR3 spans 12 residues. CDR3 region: CASSLADREQFF. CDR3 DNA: TGTGCCAGCAGCTTAGCGGATAGGGAGCAGTTCTTC.

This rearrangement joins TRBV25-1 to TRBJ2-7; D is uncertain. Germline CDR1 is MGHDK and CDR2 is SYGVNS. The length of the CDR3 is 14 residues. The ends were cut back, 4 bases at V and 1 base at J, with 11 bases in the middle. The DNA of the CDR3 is TGTGCCAGCAGTGCCAGTGGGTATTCCTACGAGCAGTACTTC. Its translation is CASSASGYSYEQYF.

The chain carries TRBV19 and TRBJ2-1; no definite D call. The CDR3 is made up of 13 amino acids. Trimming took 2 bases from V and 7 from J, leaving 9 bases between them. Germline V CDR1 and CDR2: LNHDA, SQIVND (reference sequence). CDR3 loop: CASSILADNEQFF. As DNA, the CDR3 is TGTGCCAGTAGTATACTCGCGGATAATGAGCAGTTCTTC.

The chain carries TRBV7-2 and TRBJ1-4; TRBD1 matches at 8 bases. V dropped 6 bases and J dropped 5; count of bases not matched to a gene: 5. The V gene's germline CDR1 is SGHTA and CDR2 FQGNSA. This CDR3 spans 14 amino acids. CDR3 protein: CASSSGTGNEKLFF. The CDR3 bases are TGTGCCAGCAGTTCCGGGACAGGAAATGAAAAACTGTTTTTT.

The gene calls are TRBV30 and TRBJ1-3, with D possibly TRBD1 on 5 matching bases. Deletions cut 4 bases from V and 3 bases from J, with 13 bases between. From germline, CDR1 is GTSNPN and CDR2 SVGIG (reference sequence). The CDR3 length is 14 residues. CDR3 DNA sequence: TGTGCCTGGACCGAAGGGGTTATTGGAAACACCATATATTTT. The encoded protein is CAWTEGVIGNTIYF.

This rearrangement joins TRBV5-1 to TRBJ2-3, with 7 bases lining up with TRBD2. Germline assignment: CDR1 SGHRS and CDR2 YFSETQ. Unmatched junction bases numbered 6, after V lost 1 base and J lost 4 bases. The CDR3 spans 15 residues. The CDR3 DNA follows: TGCGCCAGCAGCTTGTTAAGGGAGGGCGCAGATACGCAGTATTTT. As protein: CASSLLREGADTQYF.

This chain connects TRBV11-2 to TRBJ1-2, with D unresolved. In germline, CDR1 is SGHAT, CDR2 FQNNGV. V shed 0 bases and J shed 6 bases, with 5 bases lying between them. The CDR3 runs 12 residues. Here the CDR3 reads CASSLEGNGYTF. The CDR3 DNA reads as TGTGCCAGCAGCTTAGAGGGGAATGGCTACACCTTC.

CDR3 nucleotide sequence: TGCAGTGCTAGAGATGCGGGCGAGCAGTACTTC. Encoded protein: CSARDAGEQYF. The chain carries TRBV20-1 and TRBJ2-7; a possible D gene is TRBD2 (5 bases). The CDR3 consists of 11 residues. With 0 bases removed from V and 6 bases from J, the gap between germline ends came to 6 bases. Germline V gene data show CDR1 as DFQATT and CDR2 as SNEGSKA (reference sequence).

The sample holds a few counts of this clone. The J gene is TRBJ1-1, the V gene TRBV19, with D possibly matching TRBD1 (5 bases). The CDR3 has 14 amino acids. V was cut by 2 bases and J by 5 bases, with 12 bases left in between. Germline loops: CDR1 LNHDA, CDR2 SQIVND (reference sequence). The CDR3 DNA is TGTGCCAGTAGTATAAGAGGGGTTGGAACTGAAGCTTTCTTT. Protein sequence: CASSIRGVGTEAFF. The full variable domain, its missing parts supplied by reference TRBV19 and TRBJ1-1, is DGGITQSPKYLFRKEGQNVTLSCEQNLNHDAMYWYRQDPGQGLRLIYYSQIVNDFQKGDIAEGYSVSREKKESFPLTVTSAQKNPTAFYLCASSIRGVGTEAFFGQGTRLTVV.

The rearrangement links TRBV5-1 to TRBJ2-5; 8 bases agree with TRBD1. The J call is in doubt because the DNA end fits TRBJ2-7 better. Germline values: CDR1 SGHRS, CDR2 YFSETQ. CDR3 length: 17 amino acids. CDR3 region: CASSYIRQGSFPYEQYF. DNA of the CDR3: TGCGCCAGCAGCTACATTAGACAGGGGTCTTTTCCCTACGAGCAGTACTTC.

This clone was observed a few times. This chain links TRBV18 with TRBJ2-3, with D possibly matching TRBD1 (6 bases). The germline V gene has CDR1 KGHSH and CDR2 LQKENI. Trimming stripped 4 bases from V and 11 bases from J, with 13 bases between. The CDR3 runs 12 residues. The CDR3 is CASSLSQGGQYF. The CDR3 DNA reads TGTGCCAGCTCACTTTCACAGGGTGGGCAGTATTTT.

Written as DNA, the CDR3 is TGTGCCTGGAGGGCAAGGGCCATTGGTGAAGCTTTCTTT. Translated: CAWRARAIGEAFF. J is TRBJ1-1 and V is TRBV30; D gene uncertain. This CDR3 is built from 13 residues. Germline CDR1 reads GTSNPN; CDR2 reads SVGIG (reference sequence). Trimming removed 3 bases from V and 7 bases from J, with 15 bases in between.

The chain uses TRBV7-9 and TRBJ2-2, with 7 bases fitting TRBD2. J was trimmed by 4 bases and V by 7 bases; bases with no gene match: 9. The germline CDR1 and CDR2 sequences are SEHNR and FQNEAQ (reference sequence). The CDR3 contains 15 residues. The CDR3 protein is CASIPGLESTGELFF. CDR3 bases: TGTGCCAGCATCCCTGGACTAGAGAGCACCGGGGAGCTGTTTTTT.

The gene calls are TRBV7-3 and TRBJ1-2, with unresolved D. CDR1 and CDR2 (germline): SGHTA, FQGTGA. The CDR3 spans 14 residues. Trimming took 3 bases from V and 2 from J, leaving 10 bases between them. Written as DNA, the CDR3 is TGTGCCAGCAGCTTCCAACCCGGGAACTATGGCTACACCTTC. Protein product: CASSFQPGNYGYTF.

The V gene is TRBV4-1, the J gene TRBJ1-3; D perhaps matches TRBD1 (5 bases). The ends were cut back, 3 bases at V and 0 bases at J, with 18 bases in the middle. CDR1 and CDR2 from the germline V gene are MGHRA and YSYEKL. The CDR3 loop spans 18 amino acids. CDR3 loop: CASSQARLGPFSGNTIYF. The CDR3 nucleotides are TGCGCCAGCAGCCAGGCACGACTGGGACCGTTCTCTGGAAACACCATATATTTT.

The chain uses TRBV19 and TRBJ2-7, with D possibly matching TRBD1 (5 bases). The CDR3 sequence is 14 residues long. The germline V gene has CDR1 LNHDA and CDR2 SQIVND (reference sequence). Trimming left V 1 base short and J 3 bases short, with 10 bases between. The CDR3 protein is CASSIVVDSYEQYF. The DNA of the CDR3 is TGTGCCAGTAGTATAGTGGTTGACAGCTACGAGCAGTACTTC. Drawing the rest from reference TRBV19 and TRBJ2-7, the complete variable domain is DGGITQSPKYLFRKEGQNVTLSCEQNLNHDAMYWYRQDPGQGLRLIYYSQIVNDFQKGDIAEGYSVSREKKESFPLTVTSAQKNPTAFYLCASSIVVDSYEQYFGPGTRLTVT.

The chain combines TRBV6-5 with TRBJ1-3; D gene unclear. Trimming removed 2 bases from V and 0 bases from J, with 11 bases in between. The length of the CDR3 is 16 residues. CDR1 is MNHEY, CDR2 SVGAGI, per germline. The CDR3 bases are TGTGCCAGCAGTTACCGCGGACGCCTCTCTGGAAACACCATATATTTT. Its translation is CASSYRGRLSGNTIYF.